This paragraph covers one T cell receptor beta chain sequence. This receptor's antigen is unknown. Per-nucleotide qualities are absent, and no much larger clonotype sits a single base away. Libraries were built with 5' RACE. Data came from a NextSeq 500. In the TCR library protocol, unique molecular identifiers were attached to individual cDNA molecules to correct for PCR bias and sequencing error. Sequencing covered both TCR alpha and beta chains, and within each sample the abundances of alpha and beta sequences were tightly co-correlated. In the authors' own workflow: V gene, J gene and CDR3 annotation of TCR sequences was performed with Decombinator V4. Expanded TCRs were defined as changing significantly between any two time points under a Poisson model with p below 0.0001. TCR abundances were normalised to the total number of TCRs sequenced per sample and were expressed as counts per million. A search of VDJdb, accessed on 1 November 2021, was run for TCRs annotated to CMV, EBV and SARS-CoV-2, with TCRs annotated for multiple antigens excluded. TCRdb ran its own pipeline on the public reads, namely fastp trimming at Q25 and MiXCR clone calling, and kept in-frame beta chains. One record per CDR3 amino acid sequence lists the most common genes and DNA. TCRdb, not the original authors, processed these V and J calls. This sample gives about 30,000 distinct CDR3 sequences in total; about 5% of them show up just once. In total, the top ten clones hold roughly a quarter of the sample.

This record belongs to a study of early T cells in non-severe SARS-CoV-2 infection (dated by TCRdb to the early 2020s). Notes on the research overall: TCR sequencing used bulk RNA from unsorted whole blood, so alpha and beta chains could not be paired. Results and caveats for the whole study, not just this receptor: VDJdb matching was skewed toward anti-spike CD8 responses, so virus-specific expansions were likely underestimated and private and CD4 specificities were missed.

This was a case-control study nested in a cohort of healthcare workers in London, UK, who had nasopharyngeal swab PCR tests and blood samples taken every week. Healthcare workers were enrolled in the week of the UK lockdown, from 23 to 31 March 2020, and were followed every week for up to roughly 15 weeks. The sample comprised whole blood. This sequence originates from an adult who was a healthcare worker with PCR-confirmed SARS-CoV-2 infection or an uninfected control (not recorded which).

The sequenced DNA: TGTGCCAGCAGCACAGGGATAACTAATGAAAAACTGTTTTTT. Protein translation: CASSTGITNEKLFF. The rearranged segments are TRBV3-1 and TRBJ1-4; tentative D gene TRBD1, with 6 bases matching. From the cysteine through the phenylalanine, the CDR3 covers 14 amino acids. Just CDR3 DNA is preserved here, 42 bases in frame from base 1. The trim is 5 bases for V and 1 base for J, with a gap of 8 bases between the germline ends. Looking up the germline V gene (reference sequence) yields CDR1 LGHDT and CDR2 YNNKEL.